A selection of T cell receptor beta chains follows, all from one sample in a study of T cell responses to AZD1222 COVID-19 vaccine. Profiling relied on immunoSEQ multiplex PCR, and the TCRdb table lists in-frame clones only, not all of them. The sample lists more than 85,000 clones; nearly 90% were seen once. This sample comprised peripheral blood, obtained on day 0 of MenACWY control vaccination. The receptors shown here come from an adult in good health. Each CDR3 is given without its conserved first and last residue.

TRBV6-5	TRBJ1-1	ASSSGQGSVDTEAF
TRBV29-1	TRBJ1-1	SVQDTEAF
TRBV25-1	TRBJ2-7	ASSWGQGNYEQY
TRBV7-2	TRBJ1-3	ASSLDTGAGNTIY
TRBV19	TRBJ1-6	ASNADTNSPLH
TRBV6-1	TRBJ1-2	ASSEVSGAYGYT
TRBV29-1	TRBJ1-3	SVVQGRSGNTIY
TRBV19	TRBJ2-1	ASNPSKYNEQF
TRBV5-1	TRBJ1-5	ASSYTGGDQPQH
TRBV7-2	TRBJ1-5	ASSHGAGDLEPQH
TRBV3-1/TRBV3-2	TRBJ2-1	ASGAGEQF
TRBV7-9	TRBJ2-3	ASSLARIAVDTQY
TRBV5-1	TRBJ2-5	ASSWAGVQETQY
TRBV3-1/TRBV3-2	TRBJ1-4	ASSQGQGSEKLF
TRBV29-1	TRBJ2-3	SLWAGAADTQY
TRBV5-4	TRBJ2-7	ASSVGQVEQY
TRBV29-1	TRBJ2-2	SVGFGVSNTGELF
TRBV3-1/TRBV3-2	TRBJ1-1	ASRSIRWNTEAF
TRBV19	TRBJ1-1	ASTFQGVRTEAF
TRBV3-1/TRBV3-2	TRBJ2-6	ASSQDFSGANVLT
TRBV19	TRBJ1-2	ASSIGGESYGYT
TRBV10-3	TRBJ2-5	AISSTGLRGRETQY
TRBV25-1	TRBJ1-3	ASSGPGQGMFGNTIY
TRBV9	TRBJ2-2	ASSVEGTSGMVSGELF
TRBV30	TRBJ1-6	AWTGQTNSPLH
TRBV12-2	TRBJ2-3	ASRLARIGKASTDTQY
TRBV28	TRBJ2-7	ATGQGAYEQY
TRBV2	TRBJ1-5	ASSVVGNLPQH
TRBV7-9	TRBJ1-5	ASSLQGAGQPQH
TRBV7-9	TRBJ2-7	ASSPTGQQY
TRBV6-6	TRBJ1-2	ASSPGGAGGSGYT
TRBV7-7	TRBJ2-5	ASSPGGDTRQETQY
TRBV20-1	TRBJ1-1	SATRNEAF
TRBV7-8	TRBJ2-5	ASSLRGDETQY
TRBV21-1	TRBJ2-7	ASSSRSEQY
TRBV6-2/TRBV6-3	TRBJ2-7	ASSPSVYEQY
TRBV2	TRBJ1-1	ASNQGQSFTEAF
TRBV7-2	TRBJ1-1	ASSLGPGRSEAF
TRBV12-3/TRBV12-4	TRBJ1-1	ASRTVVKAF
TRBV3-1/TRBV3-2	TRBJ1-4	ASSQAQGAGGEKLF